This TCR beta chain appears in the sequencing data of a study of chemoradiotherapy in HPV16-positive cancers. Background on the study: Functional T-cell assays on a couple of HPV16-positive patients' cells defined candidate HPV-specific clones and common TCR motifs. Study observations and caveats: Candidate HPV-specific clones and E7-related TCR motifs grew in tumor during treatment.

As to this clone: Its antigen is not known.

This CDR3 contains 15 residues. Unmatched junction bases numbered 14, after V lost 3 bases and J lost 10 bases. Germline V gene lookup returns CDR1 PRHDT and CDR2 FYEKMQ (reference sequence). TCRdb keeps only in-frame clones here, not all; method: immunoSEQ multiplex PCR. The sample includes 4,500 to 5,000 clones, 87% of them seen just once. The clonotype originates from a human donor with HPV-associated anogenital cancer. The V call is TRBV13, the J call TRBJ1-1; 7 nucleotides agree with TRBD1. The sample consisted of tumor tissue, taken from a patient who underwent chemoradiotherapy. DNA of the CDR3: TGTGCCAGCAGCTTTTCCGACAGGGAGACCCAGAGAGCTTTCTTT. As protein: CASSFSDRETQRAFF.